These 31 T cell receptor beta chains came from one sample sequenced in a study of cytomegalovirus exposure and HLA in healthy donors. The PCR contained 60 Vbeta and 13 Jbeta primers. Here immunoSEQ multiplex PCR was the method, and the copy in TCRdb shows in-frame clones only, minus some. The table counts tens of thousands of clones; 2.5% to 3% lies in the top ten. Sequencing was done on a sample of PBMCs. All receptors derive from a man in his forties in good health and CMV-seronegative.

This chain links TRBV28 with TRBJ1-4; 11 positions match TRBD1. Germline V gives CDR1 MDHEN, CDR2 SYDVKM. The CDR3 has 16 residues. With V trimmed by 4 bases and J by 4 bases, 5 bases remained unmatched. CDR3 amino acids: CASSSGQGALNEKLFF. DNA of the CDR3: TGTGCCAGCAGTTCCGGACAGGGGGCCCTTAATGAAAAACTGTTTTTT.

The chain uses TRBV4-2 and TRBJ2-3, with 7 positions matching TRBD2. Trimming cost V 0 bases and J 10 bases; bases outside gene matches: 4. Germline CDR1 and CDR2: LGHNA and YNFKEQ. This CDR3 has 13 residues. The CDR3 protein is CASSQEGRGAQYF. The CDR3 DNA is TGTGCCAGCAGCCAAGAAGGCCGGGGGGCGCAGTATTTT.

The chain combines TRBV5-6 with TRBJ2-1; no firm D call. V lost 3 bases and J 8 bases, leaving 9 bases between the germline ends. Germline loops: CDR1 SGHDT, CDR2 YYEEEE. The CDR3 runs to 12 residues. The CDR3 here is CASSSDLHEQFF. CDR3 DNA sequence: TGTGCCAGCAGCTCAGATCTCCATGAGCAGTTCTTC.

The genes are TRBV9 and TRBJ1-1, with 7 bases identical to TRBD1. Unmatched junction bases numbered 6, after V lost 3 bases and J lost 1 base. The CDR3 runs 15 residues. Germline lookup yields CDR1 SGDLS and CDR2 YYNGEE. This CDR3 reads CASSAGDSGNTEAFF. In DNA, the CDR3 is TGTGCCAGCAGCGCGGGGGACAGCGGGAACACTGAAGCTTTCTTT.

The chain combines TRBV7-2 with TRBJ1-1; a possible D gene is TRBD1 (5 bases). From germline, CDR1 is SGHTA and CDR2 FQGNSA. This CDR3 has 14 residues. Deletions cut 2 bases from V and 11 bases from J, with 18 bases between. CDR3 sequence: CASSLYVQQNRAFF. The CDR3 region has the DNA TGTGCCAGCAGCTTATACGTGCAACAGAACAGGGCTTTCTTT.

The chain recombines TRBV29-1 with TRBJ1-2; tentative D call: TRBD1 (6 bases). V shed 3 bases and J shed 7 bases, with 18 bases lying between them. CDR3 length: 14 residues. Germline V gene lookup returns CDR1 SQVTM and CDR2 ANQGSEA. The CDR3 loop is CSVDQAGTSIGYTF. CDR3 coding DNA: TGCAGCGTTGACCAGGCCGGGACATCAATTGGCTACACCTTC.

This chain connects TRBV6-1 to TRBJ1-6; 10 bases match TRBD1. The CDR3 runs to 18 residues. Germline assignment: CDR1 MNHNS and CDR2 SASEGT. V lost 2 bases to trimming and J lost 0 bases; unmatched junction nucleotides: 4. This CDR3 reads CASSEIWTGGSYNSPLHF. Written as DNA, the CDR3 is TGTGCCAGCAGTGAAATCTGGACAGGGGGCTCCTATAATTCACCCCTCCACTTT.

This chain links TRBV5-1 with TRBJ1-4; 8 nucleotides align to TRBD1. The V and J ends lost 3 bases and 0 bases, in that order; junction bases with no gene match: 10. The CDR3 loop spans 18 amino acids. Germline loops: CDR1 SGHRS, CDR2 YFSETQ. CDR3 DNA sequence: TGCGCCAGCAGCTCCAGGGACAGGAGGCCTGCAACTAATGAAAAACTGTTTTTT. Amino acid sequence: CASSSRDRRPATNEKLFF.

The V gene is TRBV27, the J gene TRBJ2-3; a weak D match, TRBD1 (5 bases). The V gene lost 8 bases and the J gene lost 4 bases, with 13 bases spanning the gap. The CDR3 runs to 13 residues. Germline V CDR1 and CDR2: MNHEY, SMNVEV (reference sequence). The DNA for the CDR3 is TGTGCCAGCGGGTTAGGGGTGTCAGATACGCAGTATTTT. The encoded protein is CASGLGVSDTQYF.

The chain couples TRBV5-1 to TRBJ2-5; no clear D. The J call may not be correct, given that the DNA end is closer to TRBJ2-7. The CDR3 length is 14 residues. Per germline, CDR1 SGHRS and CDR2 YFSETQ. The CDR3 reads CASSLGGDSYEQYF. The CDR3 DNA is TGCGCCAGCAGCTTGGGCGGAGACTCCTACGAGCAGTACTTC.

This chain links TRBV6-6 with TRBJ2-3; no definite D call. The CDR3 extends over 14 amino acids. Germline lookup yields CDR1 MNHNY and CDR2 SVGAGI (reference sequence). The germline V and J ends were trimmed by 6 bases and 0 bases, with 10 bases remaining between them. The chain's CDR3 is CASRVQPSTDTQYF. The CDR3, as DNA: TGTGCCAGCAGGGTACAGCCTAGCACAGATACGCAGTATTTT.

V and J are TRBV7-2 and TRBJ1-3, with 8 bases matching TRBD1. CDR1 and CDR2 from the germline V gene are SGHTA and FQGNSA. This CDR3 contains 14 residues. V shed 4 bases and J 5 bases; nucleotides not matched to a gene: 4. The CDR3 DNA reads TGTGCCAGCAGCTCAGGACAGGGTAGAAACACCATATATTTT. Translating it yields CASSSGQGRNTIYF.

The CDR3 DNA reads TGTGCCAGTAGTAGAGGGGAGGTGTATAATTCACCCCTCCACTTT. Translation gives CASSRGEVYNSPLHF. This sequence joins TRBV19 and TRBJ1-6, with D possibly matching TRBD1 (5 bases). Germline V gives CDR1 LNHDA, CDR2 SQIVND (reference sequence). CDR3 size: 15 residues. V was cut by 4 bases and J by 4 bases, with 11 bases left in between.

The chain is built from TRBV15 and TRBJ2-7; TRBD1 matches 12 bases. The CDR3 sequence is 16 residues long. Trimming took 4 bases from V and 5 from J; bases not matched to a gene: 9. Germline V CDR1 and CDR2: LNHNV, YYDKDF (reference sequence). The CDR3 DNA reads as TGTGCCACCAGCATCGAAGGGACAGGGGGCTTCCACGAGCAGTACTTC. Translation gives CATSIEGTGGFHEQYF.

This chain connects TRBV6-1 to TRBJ1-6; D is perhaps TRBD1 (5 bases). The CDR3 has 15 residues. V lost 4 bases and J lost 7, with 14 bases in between. Germline CDR1 MNHNS, CDR2 SASEGT. CDR3 coding DNA: TGTGCCAGCAGTGCCCGACAGCTGCAGAATTCACCCCTCCACTTT. This sequence encodes CASSARQLQNSPLHF.

Comments on this clone: This likely comes from a read error, as the CDR3 has no conserved phenylalanine or tryptophan at its end. The CDR3 here is CASSQAGGSNQPQHL. CDR3 DNA sequence: TGTGCCAGCAGCCAAGCCGGGGGTAGCAATCAGCCCCAGCATCTT. The chain joins TRBV4-2 to TRBJ1-5; a weak D match, TRBD1 (5 bases). Trimming removed 1 base at V and 0 bases at J, with 7 bases between. The CDR3 is 15 residues long. CDR1 is LGHNA, CDR2 YNFKEQ, per germline.

The V call is TRBV30, the J call TRBJ2-5; a weak D match, TRBD1 (6 bases). The CDR3 spans 12 residues. V dropped 2 bases and J dropped 7 bases, with 11 bases sitting between them. Germline CDR1 and CDR2: GTSNPN and SVGIG (reference sequence). CDR3 sequence (DNA): TGTGCCTGGAGTACAGGGTTGGCGACCCAGTACTTC. Residues: CAWSTGLATQYF. The full variable domain, rest sourced from reference TRBV30 and TRBJ2-5, is SQTIHQWPATLVQPVGSPLSLECTVEGTSNPNLYWYRQAAGRGLQLLFYSVGIGQISSEVPQNLSASRPQDRQFILSSKKLLLSDSGFYLCAWSTGLATQYFGPGTRLLVL.

The rearrangement links TRBV6-5 to TRBJ1-6; tentatively, D is TRBD1 (6 bases). The V gene lost 0 bases and the J gene lost 8 bases, with 11 bases spanning the gap. Germline V CDR1 and CDR2: MNHEY, SVGAGI. The CDR3 covers 15 residues. CDR3: CASSYSGRGDSPLHF. CDR3 bases: TGTGCCAGCAGTTACTCCGGCAGGGGTGATTCACCCCTCCACTTT.

The genes are TRBV5-5 and TRBJ2-7, with 10 bases identical to TRBD1. Germline V gene sequence: CDR1 SGHKS, CDR2 YYEKEE (reference sequence). The CDR3 sequence is 15 residues long. V lost 3 bases, J lost 6 bases, and 9 bases stayed unmatched. CDR3: CASSSMGQGTLEQYF. As DNA, the CDR3 is TGTGCCAGCAGCTCGATGGGACAGGGGACTCTCGAGCAGTACTTC.

The CDR3 DNA reads as TGTGCCAGCTCACCCCTAGAGCGGGGGTTCGATACGCAGTATTTT. As protein: CASSPLERGFDTQYF. The chain joins TRBV18 to TRBJ2-3, with 8 bases aligning to TRBD2. Germline V gives CDR1 KGHSH, CDR2 LQKENI. After removal of 3 bases from V and 6 bases from J, the junction contained 8 bases not matched to a gene. CDR3 size: 15 residues.

V usage is TRBV6-1 and J usage is TRBJ1-2; the D is unclear. CDR1 MNHNS and CDR2 SASEGT come from the germline V gene. CDR3 length: 14 amino acids. With 6 bases removed from V and 7 bases from J, the gap between germline ends came to 18 bases. The CDR3 is CASRGEDQTSGYTF. CDR3 bases: TGTGCCAGCAGGGGAGAGGATCAGACCTCTGGCTACACCTTC.

The chain couples TRBV5-1 to TRBJ2-1, with TRBD1 matching over 9 bases. CDR1 is SGHRS, CDR2 YFSETQ, per germline. V lost 1 base and J lost 4; bases outside the gene matches: 6. There are 16 residues in the CDR3. This chain's CDR3 is CASSLIPGQGYNEQFF. CDR3 DNA: TGCGCCAGCAGCTTGATACCGGGACAGGGATACAATGAGCAGTTCTTC.

The CDR3 reads CASSFSGGREETQYF. CDR3 in DNA: TGTGCCAGCAGCTTTAGCGGGGGGAGAGAAGAGACCCAGTACTTC. The chain joins TRBV7-3 to TRBJ2-5; 10 bases map to TRBD2. This CDR3 comprises 15 residues. V dropped 3 bases and J dropped 3; count of bases not matched to a gene: 4. CDR1 and CDR2 (germline): SGHTA, FQGTGA.

The V and J genes are TRBV6-5 and TRBJ2-1; TRBD1 agrees at 10 bases. CDR3 length: 15 residues. CDR1 is MNHEY and CDR2 is SVGAGI in the germline V gene. V shed 2 bases, J shed 9 bases, and the junction held 7 bases outside the gene matches. CDR3 nucleotide sequence: TGTGCCAGCAGTTACCGGGGGACAGGGGTTATTGAGCAGTTCTTC. It codes for CASSYRGTGVIEQFF.

The chain carries TRBV5-6 and TRBJ2-2; 10 nucleotides align to TRBD2. The CDR3 loop spans 17 amino acids. CDR1 is SGHDT and CDR2 is YYEEEE in the germline V gene. Unmatched junction bases numbered 9, after V lost 4 bases and J lost 3 bases. The CDR3 DNA reads as TGTGCCAGCAGCCCTACCGCTAGCGGGGGATACACCGGGGAGCTGTTTTTT. Residues: CASSPTASGGYTGELFF.

Considering frequency, this clone is medium-sized. The chain couples TRBV5-3 to TRBJ2-7; no clear D gene. TRBV5-3 is an ORF for which the function is uncertain. This CDR3 is built from 12 residues. Trimming removed 0 bases from V and 3 bases from J, with 4 bases in between. CDR3 sequence: CARSLGDYEQYF. CDR3 in DNA: TGTGCCAGAAGCTTGGGAGACTACGAGCAGTACTTC.

The rearrangement uses TRBV11-2 and TRBJ1-6; unclear D gene. V lost 1 base to trimming and J lost 10 bases, with 11 bases between them. This CDR3 is built from 14 residues. Germline values: CDR1 SGHAT, CDR2 FQNNGV. DNA for the CDR3: TGTGCCAGCAGCTTAGGCCAGGTCGGATCACCCCTCCACTTT. Translation: CASSLGQVGSPLHF. The whole variable domain, remainder taken from reference TRBV11-2 and TRBJ1-6, is EAGVAQSPRYKIIEKRQSVAFWCNPISGHATLYWYQQILGQGPKLLIQFQNNGVVDDSQLPKDRFSAERLKGVDSTLKIQPAKLEDSAVYLCASSLGQVGSPLHFGNGTRLTVT.

CDR3 loop: CASSLTPGLAGGLNEQFF. CDR3 coding DNA: TGCGCCAGCAGCTTGACACCGGGACTAGCGGGGGGGCTCAATGAGCAGTTCTTC. V gene TRBV5-1 combines with J gene TRBJ2-1, with TRBD2 identical over 16 bases. Germline V gene sequence: CDR1 SGHRS, CDR2 YFSETQ. This CDR3 has 18 amino acids. Germline trimming cut 1 base from V and 6 bases from J; bases unmatched to any gene: 7.

The V gene is TRBV29-1, the J gene TRBJ1-1; D is perhaps TRBD1 (5 bases). The V end lost 2 bases, the J end lost 2 bases, and 6 bases lay between the germline ends. The length of the CDR3 is 12 residues. Germline CDR1 SQVTM, CDR2 ANQGSEA. CDR3 sequence: CSVERGNTEAFF. The CDR3, as DNA: TGCAGCGTTGAAAGGGGCAACACTGAAGCTTTCTTT.

This clone registers medium-sized (0.01 to 0.1%) by frequency. The sample carries other DNA sequences with the same CDR3. The chain recombines TRBV6-1 with TRBJ2-3; TRBD2 matches 12 bases. Trimming at V came to 2 bases and at J to 4 bases, leaving 1 base not matched to a gene. The germline CDR1 and CDR2 sequences are MNHNS and SASEGT. The CDR3 spans 15 residues. The CDR3, as DNA: TGTGCCAGCAGTGAACTAGCGGGGGGGCCAGATACGCAGTATTTT. Protein: CASSELAGGPDTQYF.

This clone is deemed medium-sized (0.01 to 0.1%) by its frequency. Other DNA variants within this sample encode the same CDR3. The chain recombines TRBV7-9 with TRBJ1-6; 9 bases line up with TRBD1. V lost 5 bases, J lost 9 bases, and 8 bases stayed unmatched. From germline, CDR1 is SEHNR and CDR2 FQNEAQ (reference sequence). The CDR3 contains 15 residues. CDR3 DNA: TGTGCCAGCAGCACTGGGGGACAGGGTAGTTCACCCCTCCACTTT. As protein: CASSTGGQGSSPLHF. The full variable domain, its missing parts supplied by reference TRBV7-9 and TRBJ1-6, is DTGVSQNPRHKITKRGQNVTFRCDPISEHNRLYWYRQTLGQGPEFLTYFQNEAQLEKSRLLSDRFSAERPKGSFSTLEIQRTEQGDSAMYLCASSTGGQGSSPLHFGNGTRLTVT.